This entry describes one TCR beta chain. What it binds is unknown. The read ends 3 residues before the CDR3 terminus; that terminus is restored from the germline J gene. This sample is drawn from a study of T cell clonality in common variable immunodeficiency. Overall study findings and caveats: Reportedly, TCR beta sequences from common variable immunodeficiency showed fewer deletions and N-nucleotide insertions. CVID subjects shared fewer TCRbeta clones than healthy controls did.

Sequencing input was equivalent genomic DNA from CVID and controls. The method was immunoSEQ multiplex PCR; TCRdb's version includes in-frame clones alone and lacks a portion of them. Across about 15,000 clones, the top ten clones capture roughly 5% of the sample. Germline values: CDR1 SQVTM, CDR2 ANQGSEA. V was pared by 7 bases and J by 6 bases, with 18 bases between. CDR3 size: 14 residues. Caucasian heritage predominated among both patients and controls. CVID subjects had received replacement immunoglobulin for at least one year. V is TRBV29-1 and J is TRBJ1-4, with D possibly TRBD1 on 5 matching bases. The sequence derives from a human donor with common variable immunodeficiency. Sequenced material: peripheral blood mononuclear cells. The CDR3 sequence is CSATGGRVDEKLFF. Incomplete CDR3 DNA: TGCAGCGCCACCGGGGGTAGAGTCGATGAAAAA.